This is a list of T cell receptor beta chains from one sample in a study of cytomegalovirus exposure and HLA in healthy donors. The method was immunoSEQ multiplex PCR; TCRdb's version includes in-frame clones alone and lacks a portion of them. In the table there are 140,000 to 150,000 clones, 78% of which are singletons. The sample was PBMCs. These receptors all stem from a middle-aged man in good health and CMV-seropositive. CDR3s include the opening cysteine and the closing phenylalanine or tryptophan. The D gene is left open where the match is weak. For some rows the clone size is stated as once, few or many, or as a class when expanded; others skip it.

size	D	J	V	DNA	CDR3
.	TRBD1	TRBJ2-7	TRBV19	TGTGCCAGTAGTATCCTCGGACAGGGCTACGAGCAGTACTTC	CASSILGQGYEQYF
.	TRBD1	TRBJ1-6	TRBV28	TGTGCCAGCAGGGGGACAGGGGATTATTCACCCCTCCACTTT	CASRGTGDYSPLHF
.	TRBD1	TRBJ1-1	TRBV2	TGTGCCAGCAGTCGGACAGGGGGGACAAACACTGAAGCTTTCTTT	CASSRTGGTNTEAFF
once	TRBD2	TRBJ2-5	TRBV7-9	TGTGCCAGCAGCGGAAGTAGCGGGAGGACAGAGACCCAGTACTTC	CASSGSSGRTETQYF
.	TRBD1	TRBJ1-4	TRBV18	TGTGCCAGCTCACCGGGACAGGGCTTAAATGAAAAACTGTTTTTT	CASSPGQGLNEKLFF
.	.	TRBJ2-5	TRBV19	TGTGCCAGTAGTATAGACCCAAGGAGGCGGCCGCCCCAAGAGACCCAGTACTTC	CASSIDPRRRPPQETQYF
.	TRBD2	TRBJ2-3	TRBV11-3	TGTGCCAGCAGCTTAGGTTCTAGCGGGACCTACGATACGCAGTATTTT	CASSLGSSGTYDTQYF
.	TRBD2	TRBJ2-5	TRBV7-8	TGTGCCAGCAGGGAGCCGGGACTAGGGAAAGAGACCCAGTACTTC	CASREPGLGKETQYF
.	TRBD2	TRBJ2-3	TRBV28	TGTGCCAGCAGCCAAACTAGCGGGGGTCGTACGCAGTATTTT	CASSQTSGGRTQYF
.	TRBD1	TRBJ2-1	TRBV5-1	TGCGCCAGCAGCTTCGGACAGGGAGGCAATGAGCAGTTCTTC	CASSFGQGGNEQFF
.	.	TRBJ2-5	TRBV7-3	TGTGCCAGCAGCTTTGGCCCCGGGGAGACCCAGTACTTC	CASSFGPGETQYF
.	.	TRBJ2-3	TRBV27	TGTGCCAGCAGTCCTGGACTTAGGGATACGCAGTATTTT	CASSPGLRDTQYF
.	TRBD1	TRBJ2-7	TRBV28	TGTGCCAGCACCGACAGGGGGCCCGTCTCCTACGAGCAGTACTTC	CASTDRGPVSYEQYF
.	.	TRBJ2-5	TRBV7-7	TGTGCCAGCAGCCACGTGGACAGACAAGAGACCCAGTACTTC	CASSHVDRQETQYF
.	.	TRBJ2-5	TRBV7-2	TGTGCCAGCAGCTTAGGTCAGACAGCCCAAGAGACCCAGTACTTC	CASSLGQTAQETQYF
.	.	TRBJ1-5	TRBV7-8	TGTGCCAGCAGCCCCATGGGCAGGAACAATCAGCCCCAGCATTTT	CASSPMGRNNQPQHF
.	.	TRBJ1-1	TRBV28	TGTGCCAGCAGTCCTTATTTCTCCCCCGGGTTCGGGCAGGGAAACACTGAAGCTTTCTTT	CASSPYFSPGFGQGNTEAFF
few	.	TRBJ2-1	TRBV19	TGTGCCAGTAGTGCTACTGGAGGCTCGGGGTACAATGAGCAGTTCTTC	CASSATGGSGYNEQFF
.	.	TRBJ2-5	TRBV6-5	TGTGCCAGCAGGCCTACAGGGTCTGAGACCCAGTACTTC	CASRPTGSETQYF
.	.	TRBJ1-1	TRBV6-5	TGTGCCAGCAAGACTTCCCCCGGAGGGACTGAAGCTTTCTTT	CASKTSPGGTEAFF
.	.	TRBJ2-2	TRBV27	TGTGCCAGCAGAACGGGACTCCACACCGGGGAGCTGTTTTTT	CASRTGLHTGELFF
.	TRBD1	TRBJ1-2	TRBV6-5	TGTGCCAGCAGTTATCAGGGGGGCGGCTATGGCTACACCTTC	CASSYQGGGYGYTF
.	TRBD2	TRBJ2-3	TRBV7-6	TGTGCCAGCAGCCTTACTAGCGGGAGGAGGGATACGCAGTATTTT	CASSLTSGRRDTQYF
.	.	TRBJ2-3	TRBV7-9	TGTTCCAGCAGTCTATGGACAGATACGCAGTATTTT	CSSSLWTDTQYF
.	.	TRBJ2-7	TRBV4-1	TGCGCCAGCAGCACAGTGGACGAGCAGTACTTC	CASSTVDEQYF
.	TRBD1	TRBJ2-3	TRBV5-4	TGTGCCAGCAGCTTGGACAGGGGGGTTACAGATACGCAGTATTTT	CASSLDRGVTDTQYF
few	.	TRBJ2-3	TRBV6-1	TGTGCCAGCAGTGACAGGAGGGGCCATACGCAGTATTTT	CASSDRRGHTQYF
once	TRBD2	TRBJ2-2	TRBV28	TGTGCCAGCAGTTCCAGACTAGCGGGAGGGGGAACCGGGGAGCTGTTTTTT	CASSSRLAGGGTGELFF
once	TRBD2	TRBJ2-1	TRBV14	TGTGCCAGCAGCCAAATAAAGCGGGGGTCCAAATACAATGAGCAGTTCTTC	CASSQIKRGSKYNEQFF
.	TRBD1	TRBJ2-1	TRBV11-2	TGTGCCAGCAGCATTCAGGGGGCAACGAATGAGCAGTTCTTC	CASSIQGATNEQFF
.	.	TRBJ2-3	TRBV2	TGTGCCAGCAGTGACGACTCAGATACGCAGTATTTT	CASSDDSDTQYF
.	.	TRBJ1-4	TRBV5-1	TGCGCCAGCAGCTTGGGCGGGACCGGTGGCGAAAAACTGTTTTTT	CASSLGGTGGEKLFF
.	.	TRBJ2-2	TRBV2	TGTGCCAGCAGAGACGGACTCGTCACCGGGGAGCTGTTTTTT	CASRDGLVTGELFF
.	.	TRBJ2-2	TRBV6-5	TGTGCCAGCAGTTACAGGGGCACCGGGGAGCTGTTTTTT	CASSYRGTGELFF
.	.	TRBJ2-3	TRBV7-9	TGTGCCAGCAGCTTAATGGAGGGTGGAGATACGCAGTATTTT	CASSLMEGGDTQYF
.	TRBD2	TRBJ2-7	TRBV5-1	TGCGCCAGCAGCTCACAATGGACTAGCGGGAGTGAAAACGAGCAGTACTTC	CASSSQWTSGSENEQYF
.	.	TRBJ2-3	TRBV7-9	TGTTCCAGCAGCTTGGGGGGAGATACGCAGTATTTT	CSSSLGGDTQYF
.	.	TRBJ1-1	TRBV7-8	TGTGCCAGCAGCTTAGAGACAGCTTACACTGAAGCTTTCTTT	CASSLETAYTEAFF
.	.	TRBJ1-2	TRBV7-9	TGTGCCAGCAGCTTAGTGGGGCAAGGCAAGAGTGGCTACACCTTC	CASSLVGQGKSGYTF
.	.	TRBJ1-5	TRBV28	TGTGCCAGCAGTTGGGACAATCGAGGGAATCAGCCCCAGCATTTT	CASSWDNRGNQPQHF
few	.	TRBJ2-3	TRBV10-3	TGTGCCATCATGGGCCAAACCACAGATACGCAGTATTTT	CAIMGQTTDTQYF
.	TRBD2	TRBJ2-7	TRBV19	TGTGCCAGTAGTATGGGGGGCCAGCGGGAGTTTTTTTCGGGGCAGTACTTC	CASSMGGQREFFSGQYF
.	.	TRBJ2-7	TRBV19	TGTGCCTCCAACGTTCCCGGAGGGTCGGGCGAGCAGTACTTC	CASNVPGGSGEQYF
.	.	TRBJ2-7	TRBV2	TGTGCCAGCAGTGAATTAACAGGTGCGGCTCTTGCCTACGAGCAGTACTTC	CASSELTGAALAYEQYF
.	.	TRBJ1-4	TRBV28	TGTGCCAGCAGTTTCATTGGGGCCCGAAATGAAAAACTGTTTTTT	CASSFIGARNEKLFF
few	.	TRBJ1-1	TRBV25-1	TGTGCCAGCAGTGAATGGGGTAGGGGCACTGAAGCTTTCTTT	CASSEWGRGTEAFF
.	TRBD2	TRBJ2-7	TRBV7-2	TGTGCCAGCAGCTTAGGTTCGGGAGGGAGCTACGAGCAGTACTTC	CASSLGSGGSYEQYF
.	.	TRBJ2-7	TRBV4-2	TGTGCCAGCAGCCAAGAGTATCGGGAATCAAACGAGCAGTACTTC	CASSQEYRESNEQYF
once	TRBD2	TRBJ2-1	TRBV25-1	TGTGCCAGCAGTGAAAGGGCTCGGGGACTATCGAGAAACAATGAGCAGTTCTTC	CASSERARGLSRNNEQFF